The TCR beta chain described here comes from a study of response to subunit inactivated influenza vaccine. Study-wide points: T cells newly recruited by each seasonal influenza vaccination are few, the authors suggested.

The trim removed 5 bases at V and 4 bases at J, leaving 7 bases unmatched. The CDR3 sequence is 15 residues long. The germline V gene has CDR1 LNHDA and CDR2 SQIVND (reference sequence). This clonotype has more than one count but fewer than ten. Antigen specificity is unknown. TCRdb re-called the RT-PCR reads with MiXCR, one entry per CDR3 protein. In the table there are roughly 570,000 distinct CDR3 sequences, around 15% of which are singletons. The source is a man in his fifties who received an inactivated influenza vaccine. This chain links TRBV19 with TRBJ2-1; 8 nucleotides align to TRBD2. The specimen was PBMCs from blood, collected roughly 12 days after vaccination. The CDR3 DNA follows: TGTGCCAGTAGTGCTACTAGCGGCTATTACAATGAGCAGTTCTTC. Translated, it gives CASSATSGYYNEQFF.